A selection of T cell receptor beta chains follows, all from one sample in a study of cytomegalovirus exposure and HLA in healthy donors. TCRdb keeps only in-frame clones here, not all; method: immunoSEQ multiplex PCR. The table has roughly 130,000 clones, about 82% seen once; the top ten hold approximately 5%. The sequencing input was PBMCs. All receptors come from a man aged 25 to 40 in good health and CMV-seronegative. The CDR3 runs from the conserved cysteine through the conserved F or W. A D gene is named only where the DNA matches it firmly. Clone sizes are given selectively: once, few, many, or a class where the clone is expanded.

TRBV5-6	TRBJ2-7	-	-	TGTGCCAGCAGCTTGGGCAGCTCCTACGAGCAGTACTTC	CASSLGSSYEQYF
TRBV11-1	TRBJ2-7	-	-	TGTGCCAGCAGCCCGACGGGGTACTACGAGCAGTACTTC	CASSPTGYYEQYF
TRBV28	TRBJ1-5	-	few	TGTGCCAGCAGTCCGGGGACATCCCAGTATCAGCCCCAGCATTTT	CASSPGTSQYQPQHF
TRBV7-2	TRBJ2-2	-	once	TGTGCCAGCAGCCCCCAGACAGGAAACACCGGGGAGCTGTTTTTT	CASSPQTGNTGELFF
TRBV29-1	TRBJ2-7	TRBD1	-	TGCAGCGTGGAAGACAGGGGAGAAGAGCAGTACTTC	CSVEDRGEEQYF
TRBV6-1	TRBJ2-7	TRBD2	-	TGTGCCAGCAGTGAGCTTTATAGCGGGAGTCCATTCGAGCAGTACTTC	CASSELYSGSPFEQYF
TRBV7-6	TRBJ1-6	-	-	TGTGCCAGCAGCGCGGGACCGCGTAATTCACCCCTCCACTTT	CASSAGPRNSPLHF
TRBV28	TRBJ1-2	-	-	TGTGCCAGCAGTTTCACAGCCGGGGGAGCTGGCTACACCTTC	CASSFTAGGAGYTF
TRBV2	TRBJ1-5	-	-	TGTGCCAGCAGTGGGAGAGGGGGAGGCAATCAGCCCCAGCATTTT	CASSGRGGGNQPQHF
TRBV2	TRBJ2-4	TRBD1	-	TGTGCCAGCAGAAAATCCCAGGGGGACAAAAACATTCAGTACTTC	CASRKSQGDKNIQYF
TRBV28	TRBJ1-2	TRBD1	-	TGTGCCAGCAGTAACCGGGACAGGGTAACACCGCCATATGGCTACACCTTC	CASSNRDRVTPPYGYTF
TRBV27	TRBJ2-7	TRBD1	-	TGTGCCAGCACCTTTCGGACAGGATACTCCTACGAGCAGTACTTC	CASTFRTGYSYEQYF
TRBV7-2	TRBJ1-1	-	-	TGTGCCAGCAGCGAACGGGGGAGGACTGAAGCTTTCTTT	CASSERGRTEAFF
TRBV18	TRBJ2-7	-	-	TGTGCCAGCTCACCGGTGGGGGGAGACGAGCAGTACTTC	CASSPVGGDEQYF
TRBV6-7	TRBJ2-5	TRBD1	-	TGTGCCAGCAGCCGCGGGGGCCACAGGGGGCGTGGGACAGGGTACTTC	CASSRGGHRGRGTGYF
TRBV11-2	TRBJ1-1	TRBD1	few	TGTGCCAGCAGCCCAGGGACAGGGGAAACTGAAGCTTTCTTT	CASSPGTGETEAFF
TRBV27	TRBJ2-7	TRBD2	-	TGTGCCAGCAGGGCTAGCGGGGGCTACGAGCAGTACTTC	CASRASGGYEQYF
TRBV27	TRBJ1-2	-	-	TGTGCCAGCAGTTTATCCATCAGGGATAATGGCTACACCTTC	CASSLSIRDNGYTF
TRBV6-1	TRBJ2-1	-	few	TGTGCCAGCAGTGATCAGATGAGCGGGCCCAATGAGCAGTTCTTC	CASSDQMSGPNEQFF
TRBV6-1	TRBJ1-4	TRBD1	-	TGTGCCAGCAGTGAATCACAGGGGTCGAAGGAAAAACTGTTTTTT	CASSESQGSKEKLFF
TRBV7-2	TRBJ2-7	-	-	TGTGCCAGCAGCTCTAGGATTGTAAACTACGAGCAGTACTTC	CASSSRIVNYEQYF
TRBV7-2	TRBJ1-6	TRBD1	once	TGTGCCAGCAGCTGGTCCTCCACCGGGACAGGGGGTTCACCCCTCCACTTT	CASSWSSTGTGGSPLHF
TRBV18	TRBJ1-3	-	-	TGTGCCAGCTCCCCCGCGGCAGCCTCTGGAAACACCATATATTTT	CASSPAAASGNTIYF
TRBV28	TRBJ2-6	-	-	TGTGCTAAGACGGAGAGGGTCCACTCTGGGGCCAACGTCCTGACTTTC	CAKTERVHSGANVLTF
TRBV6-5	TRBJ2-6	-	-	TGTGCCAGCGGCAGGGCCGACTCTGGGGCCAACGTCCTGACTTTC	CASGRADSGANVLTF
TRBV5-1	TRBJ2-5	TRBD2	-	TGCGCCAGCAGCTCGGGCGGACTAGCCAGCGAGACCCAGTACTTC	CASSSGGLASETQYF
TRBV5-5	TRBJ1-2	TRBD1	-	TGTGCCAGCAGCGGAAACAGGGGAAACTATGGCTACACCTTC	CASSGNRGNYGYTF
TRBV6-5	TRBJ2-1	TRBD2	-	TGTGCCAGCAGTTACCTTAGCGGGATCGGGAATGAGCAGTTCTTC	CASSYLSGIGNEQFF
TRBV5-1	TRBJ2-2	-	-	TGCGCCAGCAGCTTGGTCCCAGGATCTAACACCGGGGAGCTGTTTTTT	CASSLVPGSNTGELFF
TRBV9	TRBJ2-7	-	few	TGTGCCAGCAGCGTGCGGGGAGGGGGGCCCTACGAGCAGTACTTC	CASSVRGGGPYEQYF
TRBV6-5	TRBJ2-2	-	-	TGTGCCAGCAGTAGGTTTCAGGGCTCCGGGGAGCTGTTTTTT	CASSRFQGSGELFF
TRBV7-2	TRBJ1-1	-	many	TGTGCCAGCAGCTTATCACAGTACACTGAAGCTTTCTTT	CASSLSQYTEAFF
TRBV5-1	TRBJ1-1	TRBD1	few	TGCGCCAGCAGCTCCACAGGGGTGGGCACTGAAGCTTTCTTT	CASSSTGVGTEAFF
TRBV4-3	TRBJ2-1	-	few	TGCGCCAGCAGCCAAGCTCTTGGCGGGGTTTACAATGAGCAGTTCTTC	CASSQALGGVYNEQFF
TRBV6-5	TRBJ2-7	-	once	TGTGCCAGCAGCAAACCGGGACAAGCCTACGAGCAGTACTTC	CASSKPGQAYEQYF
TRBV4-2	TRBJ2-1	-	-	TGTGCCAGCAGCCAAGTTTTGGGAGGAAATGAGCAGTTCTTC	CASSQVLGGNEQFF
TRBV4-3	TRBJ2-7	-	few	TGCGCCAGCAGCCAGGGGCTCCAGGGGTTCTACGAGCAGTACTTC	CASSQGLQGFYEQYF
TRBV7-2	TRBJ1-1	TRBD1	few	TGTGCCAGCAGCCTACAGGGGGCTAGCACTGAAGCTTTCTTT	CASSLQGASTEAFF
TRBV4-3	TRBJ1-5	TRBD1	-	TGCGCCAGCAGCCAAGGGACAGGGGTTGGCAATCAGCCCCAGCATTTT	CASSQGTGVGNQPQHF
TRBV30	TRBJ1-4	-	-	TGTGCCTGGAGTGTATCCAGGATTACAGGAGTTCGACGTTTTAATGAAAAACTGTTTTTT	CAWSVSRITGVRRFNEKLFF
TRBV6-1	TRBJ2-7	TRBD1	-	TGTGCCAGCAGTGAGGGACAGGGTAACTACGAGCAGTACTTC	CASSEGQGNYEQYF
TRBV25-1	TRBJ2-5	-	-	TGTGCCAGCAGTACCCCGGGAATCCTCGCTGAGACCCAGTACTTC	CASSTPGILAETQYF
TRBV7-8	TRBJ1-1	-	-	TGTGCCAGCAGCTTAGGACTCGAAAACACTGAAGCTTTCTTT	CASSLGLENTEAFF
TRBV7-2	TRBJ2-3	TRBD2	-	TGTGCCAGCAGCTTGGTAGCGGGAGGTGCAGATACGCAGTATTTT	CASSLVAGGADTQYF
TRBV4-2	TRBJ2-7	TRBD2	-	TGTGCCAGCAGCCAGCAACTAGCGGGCTACGAGCAGTACTTC	CASSQQLAGYEQYF
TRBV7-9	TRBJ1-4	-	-	TGTGCCAGCACACAATCGGGAGGGCGCGGTGAAAAACTGTTTTTT	CASTQSGGRGEKLFF
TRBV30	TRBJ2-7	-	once	TGTGCCTGGAGTGCCGGACCCGACAGGCCTTTCTACGAGCAGTACTTC	CAWSAGPDRPFYEQYF
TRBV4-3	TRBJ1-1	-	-	TGCGCCAGCAGCCAAGACCCAGTCAACACTGAAGCTTTCTTT	CASSQDPVNTEAFF
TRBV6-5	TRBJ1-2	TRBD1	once	TGTGCCAGCAGTCGTGGACAGGGGGATGGCTACACCTTC	CASSRGQGDGYTF
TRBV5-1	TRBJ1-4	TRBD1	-	TGCGCCAGCAGCAACCTACAACAGGGGGTTAATGAAAAACTGTTTTTT	CASSNLQQGVNEKLFF
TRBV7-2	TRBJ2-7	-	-	TGTGCCAGCAGCCAGGACAGAACCCTCGAGCAGTACTTC	CASSQDRTLEQYF
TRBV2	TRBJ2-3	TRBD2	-	TGTGCCAGCAGTCCTCTAGCGGGGGGGGGTGATACGCAGTATTTT	CASSPLAGGGDTQYF
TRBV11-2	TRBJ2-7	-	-	TGTGCCAGCAGCCCCTACAGGGAAAGACTCTACGAGCAGTACTTC	CASSPYRERLYEQYF
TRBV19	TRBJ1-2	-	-	TGTGCCAGTAGCCGATTTGTGAGCTATGGCTACACCTTC	CASSRFVSYGYTF
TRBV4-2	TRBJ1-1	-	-	TGTGCCAGCAGCCAAGGAGGAGGGAACACTGAAGCTTTCTTT	CASSQGGGNTEAFF